Listed below are T cell receptor beta chains from one sample, sequenced in a study of cytomegalovirus exposure and HLA in healthy donors. Measured with immunoSEQ multiplex PCR; TCRdb has only the in-frame clones, and not every one. The sample yields roughly 200,000 clones, about 81% seen once. What was sequenced was PBMCs. The receptors were gathered from a woman in her twenties or thirties in good health and CMV-seronegative. CDR3s include the opening cysteine and the closing phenylalanine or tryptophan. The D gene is left open where the match is weak. Some rows have no size entry. The others give once, few or many, or a class for an expanded clone.

j_call	cdr3_length	clone_size	d_call	v_call	cdr3_aa	cdr3_nt
TRBJ1-3	17	-	-	TRBV4-1	CASSHQPGGRSGNTIYF	TGCGCCAGCAGCCATCAGCCCGGTGGGAGGTCTGGAAACACCATATATTTT
TRBJ1-2	14	-	-	TRBV5-6	CASRGRGPNYGYTF	TGTGCCAGCAGGGGGAGGGGCCCTAACTATGGCTACACCTTC
TRBJ2-7	12	-	-	TRBV2	CASSEARNEQYF	TGTGCCAGCAGTGAAGCGCGAAACGAGCAGTACTTC
TRBJ1-1	15	few	-	TRBV18	CASSRPRAENTEAFF	TGTGCCAGCTCACGGCCCCGAGCGGAGAACACTGAAGCTTTCTTT
TRBJ1-6	12	-	-	TRBV18	CASSTRGSPLHF	TGTGCCAGCTCTACTCGAGGATCACCCCTCCACTTT
TRBJ2-3	16	-	TRBD2	TRBV14	CASSQTGLASTDTQYF	TGTGCCAGCAGCCAGACGGGACTAGCGAGCACAGATACGCAGTATTTT
TRBJ2-1	12	-	-	TRBV14	CASSLGVGEQFF	TGTGCCAGCAGCCTTGGAGTCGGGGAGCAGTTCTTC
TRBJ2-4	16	-	TRBD2	TRBV19	CASSTGLADYKNIQYF	TGTGCCAGTAGTACAGGACTAGCGGACTACAAAAACATTCAGTACTTC
TRBJ2-3	17	-	TRBD2	TRBV5-1	CASSLGLAGGLADTQYF	TGCGCCAGCAGCTTGGGACTAGCGGGAGGTTTGGCAGATACGCAGTATTTT
TRBJ1-1	11	-	-	TRBV7-9	CASSLERQAFF	TGTGCCAGCAGCTTAGAGAGGCAGGCTTTCTTT
TRBJ2-7	14	-	TRBD1	TRBV5-1	CASSLTTGVEEQYF	TGCGCCAGCAGCTTGACGACAGGGGTTGAGGAGCAGTACTTC
TRBJ2-7	11	-	-	TRBV20-1	CSAATVYEQYF	TGCAGTGCAGCGACCGTCTACGAGCAGTACTTC
TRBJ2-7	13	many	TRBD1	TRBV6-1	CASSEGGQGSQYF	TGTGCCAGCAGTGAAGGGGGACAGGGCTCGCAGTACTTC
TRBJ2-5	16	-	TRBD1	TRBV5-1	CASSRGQGAAQETQYF	TGCGCCAGCAGCCGAGGACAGGGTGCTGCCCAAGAGACCCAGTACTTC
TRBJ2-1	14	-	-	TRBV6-1	CASSEAGPYNEQFF	TGTGCCAGCAGTGAAGCGGGGCCATACAATGAGCAGTTCTTC
TRBJ1-3	15	-	-	TRBV10-1	CASKYAVRSGNTIYF	TGCGCCAGCAAGTACGCAGTTCGCTCTGGAAACACCATATATTTT
TRBJ1-2	10	-	TRBD1	TRBV5-5	CASSGDSSTF	TGTGCCAGCAGCGGGGACAGCAGCACCTTC
TRBJ1-4	17	once	TRBD1	TRBV5-1	CASSLVRTGGVVEKLFF	TGCGCCAGCAGCTTGGTTAGGACAGGGGGCGTAGTCGAAAAACTGTTTTTT
TRBJ2-5	13	few	-	TRBV14	CASSPGSVETQYF	TGTGCCAGCAGCCCAGGCTCAGTAGAGACCCAGTACTTC
TRBJ2-1	15	-	-	TRBV11-3	CASSMGLLSYNEQFF	TGTGCCAGCAGTATGGGACTTCTTTCCTACAATGAGCAGTTCTTC
TRBJ1-1	14	-	-	TRBV6-6	CASTLGGAFPEAFF	TGTGCCAGCACCCTCGGGGGGGCTTTCCCTGAAGCTTTCTTT
TRBJ2-7	19	-	TRBD2	TRBV30	CAWSVPQWREGRRSYEQYF	TGTGCCTGGAGTGTGCCGCAGTGGCGGGAGGGCCGTAGATCCTACGAGCAGTACTTC
TRBJ2-4	14	-	-	TRBV5-4	CASRPGLAKNIQYF	TGTGCCAGCAGGCCCGGACTAGCCAAAAACATTCAGTACTTC
TRBJ2-5	14	few	-	TRBV15	CATSGGALQETQYF	TGTGCCACCTCGGGCGGGGCACTCCAAGAGACCCAGTACTTC
TRBJ1-2	13	-	TRBD1	TRBV10-1	CASSRDRDNGYTF	TGCGCCAGCAGTCGGGACAGAGATAATGGCTACACCTTC
TRBJ2-1	14	-	-	TRBV2	CASSDSLALNEQFF	TGTGCCAGCAGTGACAGTCTAGCGTTGAATGAGCAGTTCTTC
TRBJ2-3	15	-	TRBD2	TRBV7-3	CASSLSAGPVHTQYF	TGTGCCAGCAGCTTATCAGCGGGGCCGGTTCATACGCAGTATTTT
TRBJ2-5	12	-	TRBD1	TRBV29-1	CSVRRTGETQYF	TGCAGCGTCCGACGGACAGGGGAGACCCAGTACTTC
TRBJ2-2	14	-	-	TRBV30	CAWRGGGGAGELFF	TGTGCCTGGAGAGGAGGGGGAGGGGCCGGGGAGCTGTTTTTT
TRBJ1-5	16	-	-	TRBV15	CATSRENTGLNQPQHF	TGTGCCACCAGCAGAGAGAACACAGGGCTCAATCAGCCCCAGCATTTT
TRBJ2-1	15	-	-	TRBV23-1	CASSRRGGLYNEQFF	TGCGCCAGCAGTCGAAGGGGGGGTTTGTACAATGAGCAGTTCTTC
TRBJ2-7	14	-	TRBD1	TRBV10-2	CASSGPGQGYEQYF	TGCGCCAGCAGTGGACCGGGACAGGGATACGAGCAGTACTTC
TRBJ2-5	12	-	TRBD1	TRBV19	CATGQGAETQYF	TGTGCCACCGGACAGGGCGCGGAGACCCAGTACTTC
TRBJ2-3	17	once	TRBD2	TRBV28	CASSPSRVAGYTDTQYF	TGTGCCAGCAGCCCGTCGAGGGTAGCGGGATACACAGATACGCAGTATTTT
TRBJ1-1	15	-	-	TRBV7-9	CASSLGLGTNTEAFF	TGTGCCAGCAGCTTAGGCCTGGGGACTAACACTGAAGCTTTCTTT
TRBJ2-1	14	-	TRBD2	TRBV10-3	CATSGGSSYNEQFF	TGTGCCACCTCCGGCGGGAGCTCCTACAATGAGCAGTTCTTC
TRBJ2-2	15	-	-	TRBV6-5	CASSRQAPVTGELFF	TGTGCCAGCAGTAGACAGGCCCCGGTCACCGGGGAGCTGTTTTTT
TRBJ2-1	15	-	TRBD2	TRBV6-6	CASSRLAGPYNEQFF	TGTGCCAGCAGTCGACTAGCGGGACCCTACAATGAGCAGTTCTTC
TRBJ1-1	16	-	TRBD1	TRBV7-9	CASSYATGGVNTEAFF	TGTGCCAGCAGCTATGCGACAGGGGGGGTGAACACTGAAGCTTTCTTT
TRBJ1-4	14	-	TRBD1	TRBV27	CASSSGQGVEKLFF	TGTGCCAGCAGTTCCGGACAGGGGGTTGAAAAACTGTTTTTT
TRBJ2-7	15	once	-	TRBV6-5	CASSYPRGSSYEQYF	TGTGCCAGCAGTTATCCCAGGGGAAGCTCCTACGAGCAGTACTTC
TRBJ1-1	14	-	TRBD1	TRBV6-5	CASSYQDRGPEAFF	TGTGCCAGCAGTTACCAGGACAGGGGGCCTGAAGCTTTCTTT
TRBJ2-7	16	-	TRBD2	TRBV5-1	CASSLVGSGDYDEQYF	TGCGCCAGCAGCTTGGTCGGTAGCGGGGACTATGACGAGCAGTACTTC
TRBJ2-7	15	-	TRBD1	TRBV27	CASSLLTGARYEQYF	TGTGCCAGCAGTTTATTAACAGGGGCTCGCTACGAGCAGTACTTC
TRBJ1-5	15	-	TRBD1	TRBV2	CASSDRTGSNQPQHF	TGTGCCAGCAGTGATCGGACAGGAAGCAATCAGCCCCAGCATTTT